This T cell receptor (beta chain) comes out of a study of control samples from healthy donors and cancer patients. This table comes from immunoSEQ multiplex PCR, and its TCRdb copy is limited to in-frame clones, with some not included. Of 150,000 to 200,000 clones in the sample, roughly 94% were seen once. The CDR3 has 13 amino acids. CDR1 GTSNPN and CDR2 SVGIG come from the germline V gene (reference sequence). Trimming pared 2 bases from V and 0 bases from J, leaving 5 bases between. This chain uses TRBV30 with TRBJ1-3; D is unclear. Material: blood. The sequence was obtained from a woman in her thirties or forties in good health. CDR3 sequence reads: CAWSSFSGNTIYF. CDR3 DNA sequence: TGTGCCTGGAGTAGTTTCTCTGGAAACACCATATATTTT.